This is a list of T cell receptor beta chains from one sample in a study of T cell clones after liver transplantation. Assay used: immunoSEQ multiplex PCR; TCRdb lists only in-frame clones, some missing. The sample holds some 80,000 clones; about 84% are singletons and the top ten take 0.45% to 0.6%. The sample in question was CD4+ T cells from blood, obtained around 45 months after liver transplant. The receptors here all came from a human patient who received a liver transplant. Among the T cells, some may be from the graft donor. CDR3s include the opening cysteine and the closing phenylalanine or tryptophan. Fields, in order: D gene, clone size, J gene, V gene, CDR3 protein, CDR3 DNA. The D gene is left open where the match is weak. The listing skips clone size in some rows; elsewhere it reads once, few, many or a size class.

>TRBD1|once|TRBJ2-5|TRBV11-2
CASNPAGTEETQYF
TGTGCCAGCAATCCCGCTGGGACAGAAGAGACCCAGTACTTC
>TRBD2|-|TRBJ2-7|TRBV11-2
CASSAFSGRQYEQYF
TGTGCCAGCAGCGCCTTTAGCGGGCGACAGTACGAGCAGTACTTC
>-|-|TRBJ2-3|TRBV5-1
CASSPAGGTSAYTQYF
TGCGCCAGCAGCCCAGCGGGCGGGACCTCCGCGTATACGCAGTATTTT
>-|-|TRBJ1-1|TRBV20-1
CSACRATEAFF
TGCAGTGCTTGCAGGGCCACTGAAGCTTTCTTT
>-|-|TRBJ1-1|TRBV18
CASSPPENTEAFF
TGTGCCAGCTCACCTCCGGAGAACACTGAAGCTTTCTTT
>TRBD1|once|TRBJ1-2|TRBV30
CAWSVQGTGGYYGYTF
TGTGCCTGGAGTGTACAGGGGACAGGGGGATACTATGGCTACACCTTC
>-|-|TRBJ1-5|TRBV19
CASSIFNSNQPQHF
TGTGCCAGTAGTATTTTTAATAGCAATCAGCCCCAGCATTTT
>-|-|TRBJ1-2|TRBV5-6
CASSLGQDGYTF
TGTGCCAGCAGCTTGGGACAGGATGGCTACACCTTC
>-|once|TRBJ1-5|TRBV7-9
CASSLGLGQPQHF
TGTGCCAGCAGCTTAGGCTTAGGTCAGCCCCAGCATTTT
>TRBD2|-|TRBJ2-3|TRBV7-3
CASSVTSGTLHQYF
TGTGCCAGCAGCGTGACTAGCGGGACTCTCCACCAGTATTTT
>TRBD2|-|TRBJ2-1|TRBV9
CASSVGGRPSNEQFF
TGTGCCAGCAGCGTAGGCGGGAGACCCTCAAATGAGCAGTTCTTC
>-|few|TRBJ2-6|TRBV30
CAWSGMFLSSGANVLTF
TGTGCCTGGAGTGGGATGTTCCTCAGCTCTGGGGCCAACGTCCTGACTTTC
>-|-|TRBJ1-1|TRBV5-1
CASKGGAGSDTEAFF
TGCGCCAGCAAAGGAGGGGCAGGGTCGGACACTGAAGCTTTCTTT
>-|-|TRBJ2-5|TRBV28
CASSLNYFTQYF
TGTGCCAGCAGTTTAAACTACTTCACCCAGTACTTC
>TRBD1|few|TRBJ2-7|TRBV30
CAWSGETGNLNYEQYF
TGTGCCTGGAGTGGGGAGACAGGGAACCTAAACTACGAGCAGTACTTC
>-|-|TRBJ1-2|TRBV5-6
CASSLDLGMGYGYTF
TGTGCCAGCAGCTTGGATCTGGGGATGGGGTATGGCTACACCTTC
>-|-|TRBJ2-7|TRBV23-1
CASSRGGPYEQYF
TGCGCCAGCAGTCGGGGGGGGCCCTACGAGCAGTACTTC
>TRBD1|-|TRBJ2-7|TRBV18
CASSPVGTGDVEQYF
TGTGCCAGCTCACCAGTCGGGACAGGGGATGTCGAGCAGTACTTC
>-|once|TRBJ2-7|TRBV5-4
CASSPIVGEQYF
TGTGCCAGCAGCCCAATAGTGGGAGAGCAGTACTTC
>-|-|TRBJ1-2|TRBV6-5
CATLDRPHYGYTF
TGTGCCACCTTGGACAGACCTCATTATGGCTACACCTTC
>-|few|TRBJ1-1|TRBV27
CASSPTGLGNTEAFF
TGTGCCAGCAGTCCCACAGGGTTGGGGAACACTGAAGCTTTCTTT
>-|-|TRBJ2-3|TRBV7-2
CASSLPDTQYF
TGTGCCAGCAGCTTACCAGATACGCAGTATTTT
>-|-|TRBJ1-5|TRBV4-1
CASSQDGTFNQPQHF
TGCGCCAGCAGCCAGGACGGGACATTCAATCAGCCCCAGCATTTT
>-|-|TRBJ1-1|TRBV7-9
CASSPLRGPEAFF
TGTGCCAGCAGCCCCCTCCGGGGCCCTGAAGCTTTCTTT
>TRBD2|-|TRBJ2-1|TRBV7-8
CASSSPRGGSSYNEQFF
TGTGCCAGCAGCTCCCCCCGTGGCGGGAGCTCCTACAATGAGCAGTTCTTC
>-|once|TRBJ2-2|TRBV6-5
CASGWWGKNTGELFF
TGTGCCAGCGGCTGGTGGGGGAAGAACACCGGGGAGCTGTTTTTT
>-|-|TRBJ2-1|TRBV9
CASSRGNEQFF
TGTGCCAGCAGCAGGGGCAATGAGCAGTTCTTC
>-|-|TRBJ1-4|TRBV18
CASSPFDGVTNEKLFF
TGTGCCAGCTCACCGTTCGACGGCGTGACTAATGAAAAACTGTTTTTT